This T cell receptor beta chain was obtained from a study of beta chain features in type 1 diabetes. Overall study context: Sorted cells, more than 95,000,000 in number, were examined across all samples. Study findings and constraints: Researchers reported that naive, central memory and Treg TCRB repertoires appeared more similar in patients than in healthy donors.

This clone was counted between two and nine times. Its antigen is still unknown. CDR1 is SNHLY, CDR2 FYNNEI, per germline. CDR3 length equals 17 residues. Trimming stripped 0 bases from V and 0 bases from J, with 12 bases between. Isolated RNA was reverse transcribed in full, so expressed TCRB transcripts were sequenced. Sequenced by immunoSEQ multiplex PCR; TCRdb stores in-frame clones only, minus some. Of 850,000 to 900,000 clones detected, about 17% appear once; the ten largest clones hold about 0.02%. Purity above 98% was achieved in all sorted populations. The clonotype originates from a woman younger than 30 in good health. The chain couples TRBV2 to TRBJ1-3; no clear D gene. Sequencing used naive CD4+ T cells from blood. The CDR3 sequence: CASSEAVGFLSGNTIYF. DNA of the CDR3: TGTGCCAGCAGTGAAGCAGTGGGGTTCCTCTCTGGAAACACCATATATTTT.